Listed here are 29 T cell receptor beta chains from one sample, sequenced in a study of tumor-infiltrating lymphocytes in localized non-small cell lung cancer. Profiling relied on immunoSEQ multiplex PCR, and the TCRdb table lists in-frame clones only, not all of them. The sample holds over 10,000 clones, about 66% seen once. Input material: uninvolved lung tissue not adjacent to the tumor. These TCRs come from a human donor with non-small cell lung cancer.

This clone was detected a few times. The V and J genes are TRBV6-1 and TRBJ2-7; no definite D call. In germline, CDR1 is MNHNS, CDR2 SASEGT. The V and J ends lost 7 bases and 2 bases respectively, with 9 bases between them. This CDR3 spans 12 amino acids. The CDR3 sequence is CASTATAYEQYF. CDR3 DNA sequence: TGTGCCAGCACAGCCACAGCCTACGAGCAGTACTTC.

This clone has more than one count but fewer than ten. The chain joins TRBV7-2 to TRBJ1-6, with D possibly matching TRBD1 (6 bases). The CDR3 loop spans 15 amino acids. CDR1 and CDR2 (germline): SGHTA, FQGNSA. Trimming removed 1 base at V and 7 bases at J, with 11 bases between. CDR3: CASSLDRAGNSPLHF. Written as DNA, the CDR3 is TGTGCCAGCAGCTTAGACAGGGCGGGAAATTCACCCCTCCACTTT.

This chain uses TRBV29-1 with TRBJ1-2; 7 bases match TRBD1. Trimming removed 5 bases from V and 2 bases from J; junction bases left unmatched: 5. Germline V gene data show CDR1 as SQVTM and CDR2 as ANQGSEA. This CDR3 contains 13 residues. Written as DNA, the CDR3 is TGCAGCGTTCAGAGGACAGGAAACTATGGCTACACCTTC. It is translated as CSVQRTGNYGYTF.

The chain recombines TRBV6-5 with TRBJ2-3; D is unclear. Germline V CDR1 and CDR2: MNHEY, SVGAGI. V lost 3 bases and J 6 bases, leaving 4 bases between the germline ends. CDR3 length equals 11 residues. CDR3 sequence reads: CASSYPDTQYF. The DNA of the CDR3 is TGTGCCAGCAGTTATCCGGATACGCAGTATTTT.

The table lists this clone with a count of one. Here the CDR3 reads CASSQGTEAFF. The CDR3 region has the DNA TGTGCCAGCAGCCAGGGCACTGAAGCTTTCTTT. This chain joins TRBV6-6 and TRBJ1-1, with a possible D match to TRBD1 (5 bases). Germline loops: CDR1 MNHNY, CDR2 SVGAGI (reference sequence). The length of the CDR3 is 11 residues. V lost 6 bases to trimming and J lost 4 bases, with 6 bases between them.

The chain couples TRBV2 to TRBJ2-2, with 9 bases aligning to TRBD2. This CDR3 is built from 15 residues. The germline CDR1 and CDR2 sequences are SNHLY and FYNNEI. V gave up 7 bases and J gave up 6 bases; unmatched junction bases: 9. The CDR3 DNA sequence: TGTGCCAGCACACCCCCCGGACTAGCGTCCGGGGAGCTGTTTTTT. Translating gives CASTPPGLASGELFF.

In its sample, this clone was seen a few times. V and J are TRBV9 and TRBJ2-7, with D possibly TRBD1 on 6 matching bases. This CDR3 has 14 residues. V was pared by 7 bases and J by 3 bases, with 17 bases between. Germline V CDR1 and CDR2: SGDLS, YYNGEE. CDR3 in DNA: TGTGCCAGCGCCCCTAGGGCAGGGGACTACGAGCAGTACTTC. Amino acid sequence: CASAPRAGDYEQYF.

The rearrangement links TRBV19 to TRBJ2-1; the match to TRBD2 covers 11 bases. CDR3 length: 19 residues. Germline assignment: CDR1 LNHDA and CDR2 SQIVND (reference sequence). V lost 3 bases to trimming and J lost 0 bases; unmatched junction nucleotides: 10. In DNA form, the CDR3 reads TGTGCCAGTAGTATCGGGACTAGCGGACAATTAAACTCCTACAATGAGCAGTTCTTC. It translates to CASSIGTSGQLNSYNEQFF.

The chain is built from TRBV6-4 and TRBJ2-2; no firm D call. Germline values: CDR1 MRHNA, CDR2 SNTAGT. The V and J ends lost 4 bases and 2 bases respectively, with 5 bases between them. The CDR3 extends over 13 amino acids. CDR3 loop: CASSASNTGELFF. The CDR3 DNA follows: TGTGCCAGCAGTGCCAGTAACACCGGGGAGCTGTTTTTT.

The V and J genes are TRBV6-1 and TRBJ2-5, with D possibly matching TRBD1 (6 bases). This CDR3 spans 15 amino acids. Trimming shortened V by 3 bases and J by 4 bases, and 15 bases separated the two germline ends. The germline V gene encodes CDR1 MNHNS and CDR2 SASEGT. The CDR3 here is CASSDRAGTPETQYF. CDR3 DNA sequence: TGTGCCAGCAGTGACCGGGCAGGGACACCAGAGACCCAGTACTTC.

This clone was seen only a few times. The chain is built from TRBV5-5 and TRBJ2-1; the match to TRBD2 covers 8 bases. The V gene end was trimmed by 4 bases and the J gene end by 8 bases; junction bases not matched to a gene: 5. This CDR3 region has 13 residues. Germline loops: CDR1 SGHKS, CDR2 YYEKEE (reference sequence). CDR3 in amino acids: CASSTGLADEQFF. The DNA for the CDR3 is TGTGCCAGCAGCACCGGACTAGCCGATGAGCAGTTCTTC.

The chain recombines TRBV10-3 with TRBJ2-5, with TRBD2 identical over 10 bases. The germline V gene has CDR1 ENHRY and CDR2 SYGVKD. CDR3 size: 17 residues. Unmatched junction bases numbered 4, after V lost 0 bases and J lost 0 bases. The CDR3 sequence is CAISESWLAGDQETQYF. The DNA of the CDR3 is TGTGCCATCAGTGAGTCGTGGCTAGCGGGGGACCAAGAGACCCAGTACTTC.

The chain links TRBV28 to TRBJ1-1; D remains unclear. V was cut by 2 bases and J by 4 bases, with 8 bases left in between. CDR1 is MDHEN and CDR2 is SYDVKM in the germline V gene. The CDR3 is 13 residues long. The CDR3 nucleotides read TGTGCCAGCAGTTTAATAGGGAGCACTGAAGCTTTCTTT. This translates into CASSLIGSTEAFF.

The CDR3 region has the DNA TGCAGCGCACTGACAGGGTCCACTGAAGCTTTCTTT. This gives the protein CSALTGSTEAFF. The chain links TRBV29-1 to TRBJ1-1, with 7 bases lining up with TRBD1. The germline gives CDR1 SQVTM, CDR2 ANQGSEA. V trimming: 7 bases; J trimming: 4 bases; junction bases outside the gene matches: 6. This CDR3 has 12 amino acids. The entire variable domain, with the rest obtained from reference TRBV29-1 and TRBJ1-1, is as follows: SAVISQKPSRDICQRGTSLTIQCQVDSQVTMMFWYRQQPGQSLTLIATANQGSEATYESGFVIDKFPISRPNLTFSTLTVSNMSPEDSSIYLCSALTGSTEAFFGQGTRLTVV.

V and J are TRBV11-2 and TRBJ2-7, with D unclear. V lost 1 base to trimming and J lost 7 bases, with 5 bases between them. CDR1 and CDR2 (germline): SGHAT, FQNNGV. This CDR3 contains 11 residues. The CDR3 DNA sequence: TGTGCCAGCAGCTTAGTGCGGGAGCAGTACTTC. Translating gives CASSLVREQYF.

This CDR3 reads CASSLTGIDYTF. CDR3 in DNA: TGTGCCAGCAGCCTGACAGGGATAGACTACACCTTC. The chain links TRBV7-6 to TRBJ1-2, with 7 bases that match TRBD1. Trimming took 5 bases from V and 10 from J; bases not matched to a gene: 7. The CDR3 loop spans 12 amino acids. Germline CDR1 reads SGHVS; CDR2 reads FNYEAQ.

A single count supports this clone. The V gene is TRBV5-5, the J gene TRBJ2-7; no clear D. The CDR3 sequence is 16 residues long. V lost 1 base and J 5 bases, leaving 19 bases between the germline ends. Germline-derived CDR1 and CDR2 are SGHKS and YYEKEE (reference sequence). CDR3 sequence reads: CASSLMTPPRSHEQYF. The CDR3 region has the DNA TGTGCCAGCAGCTTGATGACACCTCCGAGGTCCCACGAGCAGTACTTC.

This chain joins TRBV4-1 and TRBJ2-3, with D maybe TRBD2 (6 bases). V lost 1 base to trimming and J lost 6 bases, with 17 bases between them. In germline, CDR1 is MGHRA, CDR2 YSYEKL. The CDR3 contains 16 residues. The CDR3 loop is CASSQARVGSGDTQYF. Here the CDR3 DNA reads TGCGCCAGCAGCCAAGCCCGGGTGGGAAGCGGGGATACGCAGTATTTT.

The V call is TRBV10-1, the J call TRBJ2-1, with TRBD2 matching over 9 bases. Per the germline V gene, CDR1 is WNHNN and CDR2 is SYGVQD (reference sequence). CDR3 length: 16 residues. J lost 8 bases, V lost 0 bases, and 8 bases had no gene match. CDR3 coding DNA: TGCGCCAGCAGTGAGTCCGGGCGGGGGGGCCGATATGAGCAGTTCTTC. It specifies CASSESGRGGRYEQFF.

The chain employs TRBV7-2 and TRBJ1-1, with D possibly TRBD1 on 6 matching bases. The germline V gene has CDR1 SGHTA and CDR2 FQGNSA. The V gene lost 5 bases and the J gene lost 0 bases, with 10 bases spanning the gap. CDR3 length equals 14 residues. The CDR3 region has the DNA TGTGCCAGCAGCGTAGGGGGGATGAACACTGAAGCTTTCTTT. Its translation: CASSVGGMNTEAFF.

Remarks on this clone: At the DNA level, this CDR3 is encoded by other sequences in the same sample as well. Written as DNA, the CDR3 is TGTGCCAGCAGCTTCAGGGGCACCGGGGAGCTGTTTTTT. It yields the protein CASSFRGTGELFF. The V and J genes are TRBV28 and TRBJ2-2; the D gene is possibly TRBD1 (6 bases). V was trimmed by 6 bases and J by 4 bases, leaving 9 bases between them. In germline, CDR1 is MDHEN, CDR2 SYDVKM. CDR3 length: 13 amino acids.

V gene TRBV7-2 combines with J gene TRBJ2-7; D not resolved. Trimming left V 2 bases short and J 2 bases short, with 22 bases between. The germline gives CDR1 SGHTA, CDR2 FQGNSA. CDR3 length equals 18 residues. The CDR3 DNA is TGTGCCAGCAGCTTAAACCTTGCCCGGGCAGGATTTCCCTACGAGCAGTACTTC. Amino acid sequence: CASSLNLARAGFPYEQYF.

J is TRBJ2-5 and V is TRBV5-1, with a weak D call TRBD1 (6 bases). The ends were cut back, 1 base at V and 1 base at J, with 8 bases in the middle. The length of the CDR3 is 14 residues. Germline-derived CDR1 and CDR2 are SGHRS and YFSETQ. The CDR3 DNA sequence: TGCGCCAGCAGCTTGCAGGGGCTCCAAGAGACCCAGTACTTC. This sequence encodes CASSLQGLQETQYF.

In its sample, this clone was seen once. CDR3 bases: TGTGCCAGAAGCTTGGGGCAGAATTATGGCTACACCTTC. Its protein is CARSLGQNYGYTF. The J gene is TRBJ1-2, the V gene TRBV5-3; D is uncertain. TRBV5-3 is given ORF status, its function remaining uncertain. The CDR3 totals 13 residues. V was clipped by 0 bases and J by 5 bases, with 8 bases between them.

The V and J genes are TRBV7-2 and TRBJ2-7, with D perhaps TRBD1 (5 bases). The germline gives CDR1 SGHTA, CDR2 FQGNSA. The CDR3 consists of 14 residues. V was pared by 3 bases and J by 6 bases, with 15 bases between. As DNA, the CDR3 is TGTGCCAGCAGCTTGGGGCAGAACGCTCGCGAGCAGTACTTC. Translation: CASSLGQNAREQYF. Complete variable domain (other parts from reference TRBV7-2 and TRBJ2-7): GAGVSQSPSNKVTEKGKDVELRCDPISGHTALYWYRQSLGQGLEFLIYFQGNSAPDKSGLPSDRFSAERTGGSVSTLTIQRTQQEDSAVYLCASSLGQNAREQYFGPGTRLTVT.

This clone occurred a few times. The chain combines TRBV6-1 with TRBJ1-1; 7 positions agree with TRBD1. The CDR3 extends over 14 amino acids. CDR1 and CDR2 from the germline V gene are MNHNS and SASEGT. The junction had 7 bases not matched to a gene; V was cut back by 6 bases and J by 3 bases. The CDR3 region has the DNA TGTGCCAGCAGCTCCGACAGGGCAGACACTGAAGCTTTCTTT. Its translation: CASSSDRADTEAFF.

The gene calls are TRBV7-2 and TRBJ2-5; D is undetermined. Germline V gives CDR1 SGHTA, CDR2 FQGNSA. Trimming removed 7 bases from V and 5 bases from J, with 17 bases in between. The CDR3 is made up of 14 amino acids. The CDR3 here is CASTQATARETQYF. The CDR3 DNA sequence: TGTGCCAGCACCCAGGCGACGGCGAGGGAGACCCAGTACTTC.

In its sample, this clone ranks as medium-sized. This rearrangement joins TRBV6-5 to TRBJ2-7; weak D call: TRBD1 (7 bases). The ends were cut back, 6 bases at V and 1 base at J, with 16 bases in the middle. The germline CDR1 and CDR2 sequences are MNHEY and SVGAGI. The CDR3 spans 15 residues. The CDR3, as DNA: TGTGCCAGCAGCTCCCGGGCAGGGGGGTCCTACGAGCAGTACTTC. Translating gives CASSSRAGGSYEQYF.

This chain joins TRBV18 and TRBJ2-1, with 8 bases fitting TRBD2. V shed 6 bases and J 8 bases; nucleotides not matched to a gene: 9. This CDR3 is built from 14 residues. CDR1 and CDR2 (germline): KGHSH, LQKENI. CDR3 residues: CASSYGTSQYEQFF. In nucleotides, the CDR3 is TGTGCCAGCTCGTATGGGACTAGTCAATATGAGCAGTTCTTC.